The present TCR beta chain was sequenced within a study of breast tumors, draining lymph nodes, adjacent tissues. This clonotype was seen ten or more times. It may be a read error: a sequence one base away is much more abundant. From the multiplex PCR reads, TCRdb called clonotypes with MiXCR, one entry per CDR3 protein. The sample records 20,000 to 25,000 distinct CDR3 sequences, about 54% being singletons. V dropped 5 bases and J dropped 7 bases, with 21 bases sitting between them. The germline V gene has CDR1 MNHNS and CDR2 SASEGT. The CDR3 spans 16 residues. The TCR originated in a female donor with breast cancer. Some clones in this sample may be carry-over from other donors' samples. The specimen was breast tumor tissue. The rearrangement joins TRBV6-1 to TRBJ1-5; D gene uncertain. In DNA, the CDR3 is TGTGCCAGCAGTCAAAAGTCAGATTGGTACTCCCAGCCCCAGCATTTT. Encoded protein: CASSQKSDWYSQPQHF.